This note documents a single T cell receptor (beta chain) sequence. This sample is part of a study of blood T cell repertoires in COVID-19. Overall study context: Donors in the United States, Italy and Spain gave samples during acute or convalescent COVID-19. T cells, B-cell-depleted T cells, or PBMCs supplied cDNA or gDNA.

As handled by the study authors: Amplification with reference gene primers provided the estimates of nucleated cell counts. Here immunoSEQ multiplex PCR was the method, and the copy in TCRdb shows in-frame clones only, minus some. V and J calls and clone size are given by that table; D and trimming were obtained from the DNA. The sample records fewer than 300,000 clones, over 80% being singletons. Germline V gene lookup returns CDR1 MNHNY and CDR2 SVGAGI (reference sequence). Between the trimmed V and J ends, which lost 2 bases and 4 bases, there was a span of 14 bases. This CDR3 region has 16 residues.

The sample was peripheral blood. The sequence was obtained from a woman in her 70s with active or convalescent COVID-19. The chain is built from TRBV6-6 and TRBJ2-2, with a weak D call TRBD1 (6 bases). The CDR3: CASSYRQAGGTGELFF. In DNA, the CDR3 is TGTGCCAGCAGTTACCGACAGGCAGGAGGCACCGGGGAGCTGTTTTTT.